This TCR beta chain was observed in a study of blood T cell repertoires in COVID-19. J lost 7 bases, V lost 8 bases, and 10 bases had no gene match. This CDR3 comprises 15 residues. Germline V CDR1 and CDR2: LNHDA, SQIVND (reference sequence). Per the study methods: Estimation of nucleated cell counts relied on the amplification of reference gene primers. The data were produced by immunoSEQ multiplex PCR, yet TCRdb's version contains in-frame clones alone and is incomplete. V and J calls and clone size are given by that table; D and trimming were obtained from the DNA. The data contain just under 45,000 clones, about 87% of them seen just once; the ten biggest clones take up 1% to 1.5%.

This receptor was taken from a woman in her 40s with acute or convalescent COVID-19. This sequence joins TRBV19 and TRBJ2-3, with TRBD2 matching 12 bases. Material for sequencing was peripheral blood. This CDR3 reads CASAASGGGQNTQYF. CDR3 bases: TGTGCCAGTGCCGCTAGCGGGGGGGGCCAAAATACGCAGTATTTT.